The rows below give T cell receptor beta chains drawn from one sample of a study of identical twins. In TCRdb, the 5' RACE reads were re-called with MiXCR into one record per CDR3 protein. Here the sample spans fewer than 250,000 distinct CDR3 sequences, more than 15% being singletons. These data were also filed under a second study, of T cells expressing NK-cell markers.

The sequenced material came from CD8+ T cells sorted from blood. Source of these receptors: a woman aged 18-29 years in good health. Each CDR3 is given with its conserved first and last residue. D genes are given only for firm matches. For some rows the clone size is stated as once, few or many, or as a class when expanded; others skip it.

j_gene: TRBJ2-7; abundance: .; d_gene: TRBD2; v_gene: TRBV4-1; CDR3aa: CASSPTPGGSYEQYF; CDR3nt: TGCGCCAGCAGCCCGACACCGGGAGGAAGCTACGAGCAGTACTTC
j_gene: TRBJ2-3; abundance: .; d_gene: TRBD1; v_gene: TRBV4-2; CDR3aa: CASSQAYRDRVTDTQYF; CDR3nt: TGTGCCAGCAGCCAAGCTTACCGGGACAGGGTTACAGATACGCAGTATTTT
j_gene: TRBJ2-5; abundance: many; d_gene: .; v_gene: TRBV27; CDR3aa: CASRDSAGTGETQYF; CDR3nt: TGTGCCAGCAGGGACAGTGCCGGAACGGGCGAGACCCAGTACTTC
j_gene: TRBJ2-1; abundance: .; d_gene: TRBD1; v_gene: TRBV6-1; CDR3aa: CASHDRGYNEQFF; CDR3nt: TGTGCCAGCCACGACAGGGGGTACAATGAGCAGTTCTTC
j_gene: TRBJ2-7; abundance: few; d_gene: TRBD1; v_gene: TRBV7-8; CDR3aa: CASSAQGGAGGEQYF; CDR3nt: TGTGCCAGCAGCGCACAGGGGGGCGCCGGGGGCGAGCAGTACTTC
j_gene: TRBJ2-4; abundance: .; d_gene: TRBD1; v_gene: TRBV12-3/TRBV12-4; CDR3aa: CASSTGGVQYF; CDR3nt: TGTGCCTCCTCGACAGGGGGGGTTCAGTACTTC
j_gene: TRBJ2-1; abundance: few; d_gene: TRBD2; v_gene: TRBV6-2/TRBV6-3; CDR3aa: CASSLAGRRQFF; CDR3nt: TGTGCCAGCAGCCTAGCGGGGAGAAGGCAGTTCTTC
j_gene: TRBJ2-3; abundance: few; d_gene: .; v_gene: TRBV7-3; CDR3aa: CASSLTTFPTDTQYF; CDR3nt: TGTGCCAGCAGCTTAACGACTTTCCCCACAGATACGCAGTATTTT
j_gene: TRBJ2-5; abundance: few; d_gene: .; v_gene: TRBV20-1; CDR3aa: CSARGGLDRGLETQYF; CDR3nt: TGCAGTGCTAGAGGCGGCTTGGATCGGGGGTTGGAGACCCAGTACTTC
j_gene: TRBJ1-2; abundance: few; d_gene: TRBD1; v_gene: TRBV12-3/TRBV12-4; CDR3aa: CASSLDRLGYTF; CDR3nt: TGTGCCAGCAGTTTGGACAGGCTTGGCTACACCTTC
j_gene: TRBJ2-7; abundance: few; d_gene: .; v_gene: TRBV7-8; CDR3aa: CASSLDPIYYEQYF; CDR3nt: TGTGCCAGCAGCTTAGACCCGATATACTACGAGCAGTACTTC
j_gene: TRBJ2-2; abundance: few; d_gene: .; v_gene: TRBV6-5; CDR3aa: CASSYFGGTENTGELFF; CDR3nt: TGTGCCAGCAGTTACTTTGGAGGGACCGAGAACACCGGGGAGCTGTTTTTT
j_gene: TRBJ2-1; abundance: once; d_gene: .; v_gene: TRBV30; CDR3aa: CAWGISYNEQFF; CDR3nt: TGTGCCTGGGGTATTTCCTACAATGAGCAGTTCTTC
j_gene: TRBJ2-5; abundance: .; d_gene: .; v_gene: TRBV7-6; CDR3aa: CASSLRLFRETQYF; CDR3nt: TGTGCCAGCAGCCTGCGGCTGTTTCGGGAGACCCAGTACTTC
j_gene: TRBJ1-1; abundance: .; d_gene: .; v_gene: TRBV20-1; CDR3aa: CSASAGRDQQGEAFF; CDR3nt: TGCAGTGCTAGTGCGGGCAGGGATCAGCAGGGTGAAGCTTTCTTT
j_gene: TRBJ2-7; abundance: few; d_gene: TRBD2; v_gene: TRBV20-1; CDR3aa: CSARPMRDYPPYEQYF; CDR3nt: TGCAGTGCTAGACCTATGCGGGACTACCCTCCCTACGAGCAGTACTTC